The T cell receptor (beta chain) under discussion was sequenced for a study of radiotherapy plus CTLA-4 blockade in lung cancer. As for the study in general: Patients showed objective responses in roughly 19% of cases and disease control in under 35%. Broader study findings: Blood-borne expansion of tumor-derived TCR clones followed radiotherapy plus ipilimumab.

On this clone itself: Its antigen is unidentified.

CDR3 length: 15 residues. Per the germline V gene, CDR1 is SGHRS and CDR2 is YFSETQ. Trimming stripped 4 bases from V and 3 bases from J, with 13 bases between. Profiling relied on immunoSEQ multiplex PCR, and the TCRdb table lists in-frame clones only, not all of them. The data hold under 65,000 clones, with around 79% observed a single time. The gene calls are TRBV5-1 and TRBJ1-4, with TRBD1 as a possible D gene (5 bases). The TCR comes from a human donor with non-small cell lung cancer who had a complete response to radiotherapy plus ipilimumab. Sequences were derived from peripheral blood, sampled from a patient treated with radiotherapy plus ipilimumab. The CDR3 here is CASSPIGASNEKLFF. CDR3 sequence (DNA): TGCGCCAGCAGCCCCATAGGGGCGTCTAATGAAAAACTGTTTTTT.